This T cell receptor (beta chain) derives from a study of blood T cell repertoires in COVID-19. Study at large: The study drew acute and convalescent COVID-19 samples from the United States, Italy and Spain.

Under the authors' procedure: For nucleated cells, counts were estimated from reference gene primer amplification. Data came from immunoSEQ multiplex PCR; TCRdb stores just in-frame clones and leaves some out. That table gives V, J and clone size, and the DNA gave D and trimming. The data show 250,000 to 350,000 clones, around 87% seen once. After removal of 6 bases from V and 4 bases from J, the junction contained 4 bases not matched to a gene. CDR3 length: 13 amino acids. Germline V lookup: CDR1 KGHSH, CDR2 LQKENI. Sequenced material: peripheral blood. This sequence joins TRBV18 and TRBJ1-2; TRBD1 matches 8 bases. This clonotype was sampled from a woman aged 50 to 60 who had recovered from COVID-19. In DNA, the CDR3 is TGTGCCAGCTCCGGAGGGACAGGCTATGGCTACACCTTC. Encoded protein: CASSGGTGYGYTF.